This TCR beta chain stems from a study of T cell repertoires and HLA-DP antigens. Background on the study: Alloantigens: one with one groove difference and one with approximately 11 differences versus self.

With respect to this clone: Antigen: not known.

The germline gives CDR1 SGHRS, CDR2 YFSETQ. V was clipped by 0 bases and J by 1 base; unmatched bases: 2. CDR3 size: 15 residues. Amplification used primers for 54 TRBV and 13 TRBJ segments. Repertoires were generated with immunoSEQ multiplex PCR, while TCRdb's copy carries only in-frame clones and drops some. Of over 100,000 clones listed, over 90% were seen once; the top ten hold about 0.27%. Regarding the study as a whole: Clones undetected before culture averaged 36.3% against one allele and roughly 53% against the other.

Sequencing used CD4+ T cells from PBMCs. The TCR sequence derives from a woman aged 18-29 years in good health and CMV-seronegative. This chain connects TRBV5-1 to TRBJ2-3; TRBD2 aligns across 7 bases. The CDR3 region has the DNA TGCGCCAGCAGCTTGGGCGGGAGTGGCACAGATACGCAGTATTTT. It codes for CASSLGGSGTDTQYF. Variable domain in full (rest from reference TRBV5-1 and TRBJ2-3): KAGVTQTPRYLIKTRGQQVTLSCSPISGHRSVSWYQQTPGQGLQFLFEYFSETQRNKGNFPGRFSGRQFSNSRSEMNVSTLELGDSALYLCASSLGGSGTDTQYFGPGTRLTVL.